The clone carrying this T cell receptor beta chain has a count of ten or more. This sample was included in a study of Graves' ophthalmopathy and Graves' hyperthyroidism. Transcripts of RNA were the source for amplifying TCR beta CDR3 regions. Following a first-round RT-PCR that used HTBI primers, a second-round multiplex PCR was carried out. TCRdb analysed the multiplex PCR reads with MiXCR anew, one entry per CDR3 protein. The sample has some 170,000 distinct CDR3 sequences; around 39% are singletons. Germline V CDR1 and CDR2: SGHDN, FVKESK. With 2 bases removed from V and 11 bases from J, the gap between germline ends came to 9 bases. The CDR3 length is 11 residues.

Sequenced input: peripheral blood. The sequence came from a man aged 30-40 years with Graves' ophthalmopathy. This chain joins TRBV14 and TRBJ1-1; weak D call: TRBD1 (5 bases). CDR3 sequence reads: CASSQRGWAFF. CDR3 in DNA: TGTGCCAGCAGCCAAAGGGGATGGGCTTTCTTT.